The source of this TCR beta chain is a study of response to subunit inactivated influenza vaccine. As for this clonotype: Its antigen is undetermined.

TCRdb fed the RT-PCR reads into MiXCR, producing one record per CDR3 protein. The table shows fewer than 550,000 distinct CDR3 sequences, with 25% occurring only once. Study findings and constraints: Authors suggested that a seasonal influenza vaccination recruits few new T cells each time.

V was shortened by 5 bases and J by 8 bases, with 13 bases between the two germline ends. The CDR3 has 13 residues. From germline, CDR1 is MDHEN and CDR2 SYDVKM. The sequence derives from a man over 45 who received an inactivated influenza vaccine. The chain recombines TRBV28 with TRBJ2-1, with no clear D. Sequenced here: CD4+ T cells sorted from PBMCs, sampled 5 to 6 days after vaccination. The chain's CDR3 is CASSNWDLDEQFF. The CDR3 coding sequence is TGTGCCAGCAGTAACTGGGATCTTGATGAGCAGTTCTTC.